The rows below give T cell receptor beta chains drawn from one sample of a study of memory CD4+ T cells and cytomegalovirus serostatus. TCRdb's table, derived via immunoSEQ multiplex PCR, lists solely in-frame clones and lacks some. This sample has tens of thousands of clones, with roughly 80% found just once. Sequences were obtained from memory CD4+ T cells from blood. The source is an adult in good health and CMV-seronegative. Each CDR3 is given with its conserved first and last residue.

CDR3: CASSLILGQGRGTNEKLFF
length: 19
V: TRBV7-2

CDR3: CAWRGTGNTGELFF
length: 14
V: TRBV30

CDR3: CASRDNIRGQSEKLFF
length: 16
V: TRBV2

CDR3: CASSPGTSFNEQFF
length: 14
V: TRBV6-1

CDR3: CASSLRGPEGDGELFF
length: 16
V: TRBV5-1

CDR3: CASSPRTTYEQYF
length: 13
V: TRBV28

CDR3: CASSVGGAGTDTQYF
length: 15
V: TRBV9

CDR3: CSVDHQGASNEQFF
length: 14
V: TRBV29-1

CDR3: CASSPRSGGRETQYF
length: 15
V: TRBV7-2

CDR3: CASSEGLFSGNTIYF
length: 15
V: TRBV6-1

CDR3: CATLPGGTNEKLFF
length: 14
V: TRBV6-6

CDR3: CASSPYVQRQFF
length: 12
V: TRBV18

CDR3: CASRGTGVGNYGYTF
length: 15
V: TRBV6-5

CDR3: CASSPKGGRSNIQYF
length: 15
V: TRBV14

CDR3: CASSLVGGSTDTQYF
length: 15
V: TRBV5-1